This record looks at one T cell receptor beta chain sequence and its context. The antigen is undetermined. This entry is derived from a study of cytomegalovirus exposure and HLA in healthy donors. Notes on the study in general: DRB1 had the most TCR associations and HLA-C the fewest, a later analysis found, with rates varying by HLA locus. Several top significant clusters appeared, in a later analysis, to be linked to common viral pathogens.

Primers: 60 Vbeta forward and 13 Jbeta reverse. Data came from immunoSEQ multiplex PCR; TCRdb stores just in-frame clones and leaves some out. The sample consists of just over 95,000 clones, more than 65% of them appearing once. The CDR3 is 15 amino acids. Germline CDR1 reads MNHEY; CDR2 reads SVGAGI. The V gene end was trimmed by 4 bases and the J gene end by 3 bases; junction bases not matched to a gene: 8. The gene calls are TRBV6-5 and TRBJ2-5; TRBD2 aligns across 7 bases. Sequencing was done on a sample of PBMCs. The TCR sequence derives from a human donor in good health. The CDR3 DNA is TGTGCCAGCAGTTTAAGCGGGGCAGACGAAGAGACCCAGTACTTC. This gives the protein CASSLSGADEETQYF.